This T cell receptor (beta chain) stems from a study of blood T cell repertoires in COVID-19. Only in-frame clones appear in the TCRdb table, and some are missing; sequencing was by immunoSEQ multiplex PCR. The sample has under 300,000 clones, 70% to 80% seen once. This receptor was identified in an elderly woman with acute or convalescent COVID-19. Input material: peripheral blood.

CDR3 amino acids: CASSYSTTGANSPLHF. DNA for the CDR3: TGTGCCAGCAGTTACTCGACAACAGGTGCCAATTCACCCCTCCACTTT. The chain couples TRBV6-2 or TRBV6-3 to TRBJ1-6; a weak D match, TRBD1 (5 bases). Germline assignment: CDR1 MNHEY and CDR2 SVGEGT. CDR3 length: 16 amino acids. V was trimmed by 0 bases and J by 7 bases, leaving 13 bases between them.